These 20 T cell receptor beta chains were all obtained from the same sample, sequenced in a study of T cell responses to AZD1222 COVID-19 vaccine. Clones were read by immunoSEQ multiplex PCR, and TCRdb kept only the in-frame ones, dropping some. This table holds roughly 150,000 clones, roughly 90% found once. The specimen was peripheral blood, collected on day 0 of AZD1222 vaccination. The source of these receptors is an adult in good health.

V and J are TRBV7-9 and TRBJ1-6; TRBD1 aligns across 7 bases. The ends lost 5 bases at V and 8 bases at J; junction bases unmatched: 9. The CDR3 totals 15 residues. Looked up from germline, CDR1 is SEHNR and CDR2 is FQNEAQ (reference sequence). CDR3 residues: CASSILTGTDSPLHF. The CDR3 DNA sequence: TGTGCCAGCAGCATATTGACAGGGACGGATTCACCCCTCCACTTT.

In nucleotides, the CDR3 is TGTGCCAGCTCACCGGACGGGAACACTGAAGCTTTCTTT. As protein: CASSPDGNTEAFF. This chain links TRBV18 with TRBJ1-1; no clear D gene. Germline V lookup: CDR1 KGHSH, CDR2 LQKENI. This CDR3 contains 13 residues. The V end lost 3 bases, the J end lost 1 base, and 6 bases lay between the germline ends.

This clone was recorded once. V gene TRBV6-1 combines with J gene TRBJ2-3; D unresolved. Germline V gene sequence: CDR1 MNHNS, CDR2 SASEGT. This CDR3 is 13 amino acids long. Trimming removed 2 bases from V and 7 bases from J, with 10 bases in between. The CDR3 here is CASSERRVHTQYF. Written as DNA, the CDR3 is TGTGCCAGCAGTGAAAGAAGGGTCCATACGCAGTATTTT.

The chain is built from TRBV3-1 (or the pseudogene TRBV3-2) and TRBJ1-5; 11 bases line up with TRBD1. This CDR3 is 19 amino acids long. V lost 1 base to trimming and J lost 0 bases; unmatched junction nucleotides: 8. Germline V gene sequence: CDR1 LGHDT, CDR2 YNNKEL (reference sequence). This CDR3 is CASSQGDRGSPYSNQPQHF. As DNA, the CDR3 is TGTGCCAGCAGCCAAGGGGACAGGGGGAGCCCATATAGCAATCAGCCCCAGCATTTT.

CDR3 protein: CASSSYRESEAFF. The CDR3 DNA is TGTGCCAGCAGTTCGTACAGGGAAAGTGAAGCTTTCTTT. The J gene is TRBJ1-1, the V gene TRBV12-3 or TRBV12-4; tentatively, D is TRBD1 (6 bases). Trimming removed 4 bases at V and 7 bases at J, with 13 bases between. The length of the CDR3 is 13 residues.

The chain recombines TRBV28 with TRBJ2-7; D is uncertain. Per germline, CDR1 MDHEN and CDR2 SYDVKM. The CDR3 is made up of 14 amino acids. V lost 7 bases and J 3 bases, leaving 16 bases between the germline ends. The CDR3: CASTQPGVLYEQYF. The CDR3 nucleotides read TGTGCCAGCACCCAACCTGGGGTCCTCTACGAGCAGTACTTC. Full variable domain (outside the CDR3, taken from reference TRBV28 and TRBJ2-7): DVKVTQSSRYLVKRTGEKVFLECVQDMDHENMFWYRQDPGLGLRLIYFSYDVKMKEKGDIPEGYSVSREKKERFSLILESASTNQTSMYLCASTQPGVLYEQYFGPGTRLTVT.

V and J are TRBV6-5 and TRBJ2-7, with 7 bases that match TRBD1. CDR3 length: 14 amino acids. V shed 10 bases, J shed 0 bases, and the junction held 9 bases outside the gene matches. Germline values: CDR1 MNHEY, CDR2 SVGAGI. CDR3 protein: CATERGTASYEQYF. The CDR3 coding sequence is TGTGCCACCGAGAGAGGGACAGCCTCCTACGAGCAGTACTTC.

The chain couples TRBV25-1 to TRBJ2-1, with 9 bases aligning to TRBD1. Germline V gene data show CDR1 as MGHDK and CDR2 as SYGVNS. The CDR3 totals 15 residues. Trimming removed 3 bases from V and 8 bases from J; junction bases left unmatched: 8. CDR3 region: CASSDPGQGIYEQFF. Written as DNA, the CDR3 is TGTGCCAGCAGTGATCCGGGACAGGGAATTTATGAGCAGTTCTTC.

The chain uses TRBV7-8 and TRBJ2-7; TRBD1 agrees at 10 bases. J lost 3 bases, V lost 5 bases, and 1 base had no gene match. The CDR3 extends over 13 amino acids. Germline V CDR1 and CDR2: SGHVS, FQNEAQ. CDR3 sequence reads: CASSRDRGYEQYF. Here the CDR3 DNA reads TGTGCCAGCAGCCGGGACAGGGGCTACGAGCAGTACTTC. Full variable domain (remainder filled in from reference TRBV7-8 and TRBJ2-7): GAGVSQSPRYKVAKRGQDVALRCDPISGHVSLFWYQQALGQGPEFLTYFQNEAQLDKSGLPSDRFFAERPEGSVSTLKIQRTQQEDSAVYLCASSRDRGYEQYFGPGTRLTVT.

V gene TRBV7-9 combines with J gene TRBJ1-4, with D perhaps TRBD1 (6 bases). CDR3 length equals 15 residues. Trimming shortened V by 3 bases and J by 7 bases, and 15 bases separated the two germline ends. Germline V lookup: CDR1 SEHNR, CDR2 FQNEAQ (reference sequence). CDR3 region: CASSLAGEGGEKLFF. The CDR3 DNA reads as TGTGCCAGCAGCTTGGCCGGGGAAGGGGGTGAAAAACTGTTTTTT.

This chain connects TRBV14 to TRBJ1-4, with D possibly matching TRBD1 (5 bases). V was shortened by 4 bases and J by 5 bases, with 11 bases between the two germline ends. Germline V gene lookup returns CDR1 SGHDN and CDR2 FVKESK. The CDR3 sequence is 14 residues long. The CDR3 bases are TGTGCCAGCAGCCCAGTAAGGGACAATGAAAAACTGTTTTTT. It translates to CASSPVRDNEKLFF.

The chain combines TRBV4-1 with TRBJ2-2, with 10 bases lining up with TRBD1. The germline V gene has CDR1 MGHRA and CDR2 YSYEKL. The CDR3 extends over 15 amino acids. The V and J ends lost 4 bases and 3 bases, in that order; junction bases with no gene match: 2. As DNA, the CDR3 is TGCGCCAGCAGCCCGACAGGGGGCGACACCGGGGAGCTGTTTTTT. Amino acid sequence: CASSPTGGDTGELFF.

This clone has just one count. V and J are TRBV27 and TRBJ1-1, with D unclear. Germline lookup yields CDR1 MNHEY and CDR2 SMNVEV (reference sequence). V gave up 4 bases and J gave up 1 base, with 7 bases separating them. The CDR3 has 13 amino acids. The CDR3 DNA reads as TGTGCCAGCAGTTCCCGTGGGAACACTGAAGCTTTCTTT. Translated: CASSSRGNTEAFF.

The V gene is TRBV10-3, the J gene TRBJ1-5; D call uncertain. V dropped 3 bases and J dropped 2 bases, with 11 bases sitting between them. CDR1 ENHRY and CDR2 SYGVKD come from the germline V gene. This CDR3 region has 15 residues. The CDR3 DNA sequence: TGTGCCATCAGTGATAAGGGTAGAGGCAATCAGCCCCAGCATTTT. It specifies CAISDKGRGNQPQHF.

The V and J genes are TRBV6-1 and TRBJ2-1; 9 bases match TRBD1. There are 20 residues in the CDR3. Germline V lookup: CDR1 MNHNS, CDR2 SASEGT. Trimming cost V 2 bases and J 5 bases; bases outside gene matches: 19. The CDR3 region is CASSESPGTGPLGGNNEQFF. The CDR3 DNA reads TGTGCCAGCAGTGAATCCCCCGGGACAGGGCCTTTAGGAGGGAACAATGAGCAGTTCTTC.

V usage is TRBV7-9 and J usage is TRBJ1-1; D gene uncertain. V lost 4 bases to trimming and J lost 1 base, with 7 bases between them. Germline loops: CDR1 SEHNR, CDR2 FQNEAQ (reference sequence). The CDR3 runs to 13 residues. The CDR3 region is CASSSDRNTEAFF. The DNA of the CDR3 is TGTGCCAGCAGCTCGGATAGGAACACTGAAGCTTTCTTT.

The chain uses TRBV10-3 and TRBJ2-2; D perhaps matches TRBD2 (6 bases). Germline V gene data show CDR1 as ENHRY and CDR2 as SYGVKD. The V end was cut by 4 bases, the J end by 5 bases, with 8 bases between. CDR3 size: 13 residues. CDR3 amino acids: CAISARETGELFF. CDR3 DNA sequence: TGTGCCATCAGTGCCCGGGAGACCGGGGAGCTGTTTTTT.

CDR3 in amino acids: CASSSDRAYGYTF. CDR3 in DNA: TGTGCCAGCAGCTCTGACAGGGCCTATGGCTACACCTTC. The chain carries TRBV5-5 and TRBJ1-2; 7 bases agree with TRBD1. The V gene's germline CDR1 is SGHKS and CDR2 YYEKEE (reference sequence). The CDR3 is 13 amino acids. V dropped 3 bases and J dropped 4; count of bases not matched to a gene: 3.

The chain recombines TRBV4-3 with TRBJ2-5; D perhaps matches TRBD2 (6 bases). The CDR3 runs to 15 residues. The V end was cut by 0 bases, the J end by 5 bases, with 13 bases between. Germline CDR1 and CDR2: LGHNA and YSLEER. The CDR3 loop reads CASSQDRGLLETQYF. CDR3 bases: TGCGCCAGCAGCCAAGATCGGGGGTTGTTGGAGACCCAGTACTTC.

There are a few counts of this clone. The chain carries TRBV6-6 and TRBJ1-5; D not resolved. Trimming removed 2 bases at V and 1 base at J, with 6 bases between. This CDR3 has 14 amino acids. Per the germline V gene, CDR1 is MNHNY and CDR2 is SVGAGI (reference sequence). CDR3 nucleotides: TGTGCCAGCAGTTACGCCGGGAGCAATCAGCCCCAGCATTTT. It is translated as CASSYAGSNQPQHF.